These T cell receptor beta chains were read from a single sample in a study of blood T cell repertoires in COVID-19. The repertoire was sequenced with immunoSEQ multiplex PCR; TCRdb's copy has only in-frame clones and lacks some. Of 85,000 to 100,000 clones detected, less than 85% appear once; the ten largest clones hold around 9%. Sequenced: peripheral blood. These receptors all stem from a man aged 45-65 years who had recovered from COVID-19. Both conserved end residues are part of each CDR3. Fields, in order: D gene, clone size, V gene, J gene, CDR3 protein, CDR3 DNA. The D gene is left open where the match is weak. Clone size is shown for a subset of rows, as once, few, many or a class of expanded clone.

NA	NA	TRBV20-1	TRBJ1-2	CSAPPSYGYTF	TGCAGTGCTCCTCCGTCCTATGGCTACACCTTC
NA	many	TRBV19	TRBJ1-1	CASSRGWRGDTEAFF	TGTGCCAGTAGTAGAGGTTGGAGGGGAGACACTGAAGCTTTCTTT
NA	NA	TRBV7-9	TRBJ2-2	CASRPSGTGELFF	TGTGCCAGCAGGCCCAGTGGCACCGGGGAGCTGTTTTTT
NA	NA	TRBV28	TRBJ2-7	CASSPSFGGSPEQYF	TGTGCCAGCAGTCCTTCCTTTGGAGGGTCCCCCGAGCAGTACTTC
NA	NA	TRBV5-1	TRBJ2-3	CASSPGPTGPTDTQYF	TGCGCCAGCAGCCCCGGACCGACAGGCCCCACAGATACGCAGTATTTT
NA	NA	TRBV5-8	TRBJ2-3	CASSSKADTDTQYF	TGTGCCAGCAGCTCCAAGGCGGACACAGATACGCAGTATTTT
TRBD2	NA	TRBV9	TRBJ2-5	CASSVGTSTETQYF	TGTGCCAGCAGCGTAGGGACTAGTACGGAGACCCAGTACTTC
NA	NA	TRBV9	TRBJ2-2	CASSAGAGELFF	TGTGCCAGCAGCGCCGGGGCCGGGGAGCTGTTTTTT
TRBD2	NA	TRBV9	TRBJ2-3	CASSVAIVAGGRTDTQYF	TGTGCCAGCAGCGTAGCGATAGTAGCGGGGGGGCGGACAGATACGCAGTATTTT
TRBD2	once	TRBV9	TRBJ2-1	CASSVGTSGVPSYNEQFF	TGTGCCAGCAGCGTAGGAACTAGCGGGGTTCCCTCCTACAATGAGCAGTTCTTC
TRBD1	NA	TRBV10-3	TRBJ2-7	CAIRGRTGNDEQYF	TGTGCCATCAGGGGCAGGACAGGGAACGACGAGCAGTACTTC
TRBD1	NA	TRBV7-7	TRBJ2-5	CASSRTGKEETQYF	TGTGCTAGCAGCCGGACAGGGAAAGAGGAGACCCAGTACTTC
NA	NA	TRBV9	TRBJ2-2	CASSVASGTGELFF	TGTGCCAGCAGCGTAGCGTCCGGCACCGGGGAGCTGTTTTTT
TRBD1	NA	TRBV3-1/TRBV3-2	TRBJ1-2	CASSQGDSLYTF	TGTGCCAGCAGCCAAGGGGACAGCCTCTACACCTTC
NA	few	TRBV24-1	TRBJ2-7	CATTFGLFYEQYF	TGTGCCACCACCTTTGGACTCTTCTACGAGCAGTACTTC
TRBD2	NA	TRBV7-3	TRBJ2-1	CASSLAAGNYNEQFF	TGTGCCAGCAGCTTAGCAGCGGGAAACTACAATGAGCAGTTCTTC
NA	once	TRBV15	TRBJ1-6	CATSLGGNSPLHF	TGTGCCACCAGCTTGGGGGGGAATTCACCCCTCCACTTT
NA	once	TRBV9	TRBJ2-5	CASSVEGGQETQYF	TGTGCCAGCAGCGTAGAGGGGGGGCAAGAGACCCAGTACTTC
NA	NA	TRBV6-5	TRBJ2-7	CASREDSRSYEQYF	TGTGCCAGCAGAGAGGACAGTCGTTCTTACGAGCAGTACTTC
NA	few	TRBV12-3/TRBV12-4	TRBJ2-7	CASSFQGLYEQYF	TGTGCCAGCAGTTTTCAGGGTCTCTACGAGCAGTACTTC
TRBD2	NA	TRBV3-1/TRBV3-2	TRBJ2-2	CASSPGLGAGELFF	TGTGCCAGCAGCCCCGGACTAGGGGCCGGGGAGCTGTTTTTT
TRBD1	NA	TRBV28	TRBJ2-7	CASNGGQGTYEQYF	TGTGCCAGCAATGGGGGACAGGGGACCTACGAGCAGTACTTC
NA	NA	TRBV28	TRBJ1-2	CASSFEGFGGYTF	TGTGCCAGCAGTTTCGAGGGCTTCGGCGGCTACACCTTC
TRBD2	once	TRBV9	TRBJ2-2	CASSVGRGLADTGELFF	TGTGCCAGCAGCGTCGGCAGGGGACTAGCGGACACCGGGGAGCTGTTTTTT
NA	NA	TRBV6-5	TRBJ2-3	CASSYAGDTQYF	TGTGCCAGCAGTTACGCGGGGGATACGCAGTATTTT
NA	NA	TRBV7-6	TRBJ1-4	CASSLRRGEKLFF	TGTGCCAGCAGCTTAAGGAGGGGTGAAAAACTGTTTTTT
NA	NA	TRBV6-5	TRBJ2-7	CASRTGGSSYEQYF	TGTGCCAGCAGGACGGGGGGCAGCTCCTACGAGCAGTACTTC
TRBD1	once	TRBV3-1/TRBV3-2	TRBJ1-1	CASSQNPRTGFFTEAFF	TGTGCCAGCAGCCAAAACCCCCGGACAGGGTTTTTCACTGAAGCTTTCTTT
NA	NA	TRBV3-1/TRBV3-2	TRBJ1-1	CASSPRGGVAEAFF	TGTGCCAGCAGCCCGCGGGGAGGGGTGGCTGAAGCTTTCTTT
TRBD1	NA	TRBV9	TRBJ1-1	CASSVGQGARGTEAFF	TGTGCCAGCAGCGTAGGACAGGGGGCGAGAGGAACTGAAGCTTTCTTT
NA	NA	TRBV18	TRBJ1-4	CASSPASGAYEKLFF	TGTGCCAGCTCACCGGCTAGTGGGGCTTATGAAAAACTGTTTTTT
NA	few	TRBV9	TRBJ1-6	CASSVEQENSPLHF	TGTGCCAGCAGCGTAGAACAGGAAAATTCACCCCTCCACTTT
TRBD1	NA	TRBV18	TRBJ2-5	CASSPDLEQGTSQYF	TGTGCCAGCTCACCAGACCTTGAACAGGGGACGTCCCAGTACTTC
NA	NA	TRBV7-9	TRBJ2-2	CASSFSFGGTGELFF	TGTGCCAGCAGCTTCTCTTTCGGAGGGACCGGGGAGCTGTTTTTT
NA	NA	TRBV27	TRBJ1-6	CASRAVREIANSPLHF	TGTGCCAGCAGGGCGGTAAGGGAGATTGCAAATTCACCCCTCCACTTT
NA	NA	TRBV28	TRBJ2-7	CASARGKGPYEQYF	TGTGCCAGCGCCCGGGGGAAAGGGCCCTACGAGCAGTACTTC
NA	NA	TRBV7-2	TRBJ1-2	CASSAQTVNYGYTF	TGTGCCAGCAGCGCCCAGACAGTAAACTATGGCTACACCTTC
NA	NA	TRBV19	TRBJ1-6	CASTPGAGSYNSPLHF	TGTGCCAGTACTCCGGGTGCTGGATCCTATAATTCACCCCTCCACTTT
TRBD1	NA	TRBV18	TRBJ2-2	CASSSSGGADTGELFF	TGTGCCAGCTCATCATCAGGGGGCGCGGACACCGGGGAGCTGTTTTTT
NA	NA	TRBV5-5	TRBJ2-7	CASSNDRDYEQYF	TGTGCCAGCAGCAACGACCGGGACTACGAGCAGTACTTC
TRBD2	NA	TRBV24-1	TRBJ2-5	CATSDPRLAAEETQYF	TGTGCCACCAGTGACCCAAGACTAGCGGCGGAAGAGACCCAGTACTTC
TRBD1	NA	TRBV27	TRBJ1-2	CASSPRTGVESNYGYTF	TGTGCCAGCAGTCCCCGGACAGGGGTGGAATCTAACTATGGCTACACCTTC
NA	NA	TRBV11-3	TRBJ1-1	CASSLMPGTNTEAFF	TGTGCCAGCAGCTTGATGCCAGGAACGAACACTGAAGCTTTCTTT
NA	few	TRBV28	TRBJ2-7	CASSLYGGAYEQYF	TGTGCCAGCAGTTTATATGGCGGCGCCTACGAGCAGTACTTC
NA	NA	TRBV19	TRBJ2-7	CASSFLSYEQYF	TGTGCCAGTAGTTTCCTTAGCTACGAGCAGTACTTC
NA	NA	TRBV21-1	TRBJ2-7	CASSKARTASCYEQYF	TGTGCCAGCAGCAAAGCCAGGACAGCCTCTTGCTACGAGCAGTACTTC
NA	NA	TRBV9	TRBJ2-7	CASSVDSGRYEQYF	TGTGCCAGCAGCGTAGATTCAGGGCGATACGAGCAGTACTTC
TRBD2	NA	TRBV4-1	TRBJ2-5	CASSQAHLAVETQYF	TGCGCCAGCAGCCAGGCTCATCTAGCGGTCGAGACCCAGTACTTC
NA	NA	TRBV25-1	TRBJ2-7	CATSPGGRHYEQYF	TGTGCCACCTCGCCCGGGGGGCGGCACTACGAGCAGTACTTC
NA	NA	TRBV6-5	TRBJ1-1	CASRGMGGTEAFF	TGTGCCAGCAGGGGGATGGGGGGCACTGAAGCTTTCTTT
NA	NA	TRBV7-2	TRBJ1-2	CASSSDAAYGYTF	TGTGCCAGCAGCTCCGACGCGGCCTATGGCTACACCTTC
TRBD1	NA	TRBV16	TRBJ2-4	CASSLQGTGGHAQNIQYF	TGTGCCAGCAGCCTCCAAGGCACAGGGGGCCATGCCCAAAACATTCAGTACTTC
NA	NA	TRBV7-9	TRBJ2-3	CASSLVLGATDTQYF	TGTGCCAGCAGCTTAGTCCTGGGGGCCACAGATACGCAGTATTTT
NA	NA	TRBV7-2	TRBJ1-1	CASSLGGSNTEAFF	TGTGCCAGCAGCTTGGGAGGGTCGAACACTGAAGCTTTCTTT
TRBD2	NA	TRBV19	TRBJ2-3	CASSIWAGGTDTQYF	TGTGCCAGTAGTATTTGGGCGGGAGGCACAGATACGCAGTATTTT
NA	NA	TRBV5-1	TRBJ2-7	CASSSDRVGGEQYF	TGCGCCAGCAGCAGTGACAGGGTGGGGGGTGAGCAGTACTTC
TRBD2	NA	TRBV27	TRBJ2-7	CASSLRLAGGEYEQYF	TGTGCCAGCAGTTTAAGACTAGCGGGGGGGGAATACGAGCAGTACTTC
TRBD2	NA	TRBV19	TRBJ2-1	CASSTRTSGNYNEQFF	TGTGCCAGTAGCACTCGGACTAGCGGGAACTACAATGAGCAGTTCTTC